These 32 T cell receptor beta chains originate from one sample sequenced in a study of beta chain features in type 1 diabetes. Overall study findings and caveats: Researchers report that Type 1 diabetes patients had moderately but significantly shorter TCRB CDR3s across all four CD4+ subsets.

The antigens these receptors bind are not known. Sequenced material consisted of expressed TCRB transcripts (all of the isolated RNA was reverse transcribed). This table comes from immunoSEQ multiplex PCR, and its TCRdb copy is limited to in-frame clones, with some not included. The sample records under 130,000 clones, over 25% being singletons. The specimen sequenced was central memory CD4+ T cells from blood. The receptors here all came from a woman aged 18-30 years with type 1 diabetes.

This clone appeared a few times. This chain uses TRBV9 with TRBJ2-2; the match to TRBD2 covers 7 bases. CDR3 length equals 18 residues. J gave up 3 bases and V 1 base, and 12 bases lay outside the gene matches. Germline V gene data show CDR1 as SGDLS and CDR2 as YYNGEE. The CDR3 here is CASSVIGGASGYTGELFF. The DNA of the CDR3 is TGTGCCAGCAGCGTAATCGGTGGGGCTAGCGGTTACACCGGGGAGCTGTTTTTT.

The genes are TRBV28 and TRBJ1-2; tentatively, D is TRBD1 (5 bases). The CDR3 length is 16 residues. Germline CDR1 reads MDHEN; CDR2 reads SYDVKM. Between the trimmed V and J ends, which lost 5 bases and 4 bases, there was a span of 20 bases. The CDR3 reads CASSPPLTGYFYGYTF. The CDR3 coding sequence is TGTGCCAGCAGTCCACCCCTTACAGGATACTTCTATGGCTACACCTTC.

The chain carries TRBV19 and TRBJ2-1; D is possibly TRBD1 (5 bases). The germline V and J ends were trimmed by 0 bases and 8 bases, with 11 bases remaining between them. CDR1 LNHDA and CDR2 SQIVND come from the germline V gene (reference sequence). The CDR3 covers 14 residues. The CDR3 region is CASSIEDTRDEQFF. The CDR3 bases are TGTGCCAGTAGTATAGAGGACACCAGGGATGAGCAGTTCTTC.

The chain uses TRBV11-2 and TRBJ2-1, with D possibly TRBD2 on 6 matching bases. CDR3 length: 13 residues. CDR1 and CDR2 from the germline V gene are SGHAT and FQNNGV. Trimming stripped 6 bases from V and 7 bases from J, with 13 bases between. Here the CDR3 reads CASRRFGGNEQFF. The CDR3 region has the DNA TGTGCCAGCAGACGATTCGGGGGAAATGAGCAGTTCTTC. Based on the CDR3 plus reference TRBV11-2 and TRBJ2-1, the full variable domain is EAGVAQSPRYKIIEKRQSVAFWCNPISGHATLYWYQQILGQGPKLLIQFQNNGVVDDSQLPKDRFSAERLKGVDSTLKIQPAKLEDSAVYLCASRRFGGNEQFFGPGTRLTVL.

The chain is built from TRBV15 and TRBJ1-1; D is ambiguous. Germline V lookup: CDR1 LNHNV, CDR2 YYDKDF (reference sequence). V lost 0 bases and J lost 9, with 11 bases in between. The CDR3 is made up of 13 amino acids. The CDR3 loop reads CATSRDVRLQAFF. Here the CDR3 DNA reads TGTGCCACCAGCAGAGATGTTCGACTTCAAGCTTTCTTT. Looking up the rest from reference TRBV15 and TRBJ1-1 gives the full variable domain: DAMVIQNPRYQVTQFGKPVTLSCSQTLNHNVMYWYQQKSSQAPKLLFHYYDKDFNNEADTPDNFQSRRPNTSFCFLDIRSPGLGDTAMYLCATSRDVRLQAFFGQGTRLTVV.

This chain's CDR3 is CASSEGTGYSNQPQHF. As DNA, the CDR3 is TGTGCCAGCAGTGAAGGGACAGGGTACAGCAATCAGCCCCAGCATTTT. V usage is TRBV2 and J usage is TRBJ1-5; 8 nucleotides line up with TRBD1. The CDR3 extends over 16 amino acids. J gave up 1 base and V 1 base, and 3 bases lay outside the gene matches. Germline CDR1 SNHLY, CDR2 FYNNEI.

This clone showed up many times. CDR3 sequence reads: CASSLAGGAYNEQFF. The CDR3, as DNA: TGCGCCAGCAGCTTGGCGGGGGGGGCCTACAATGAGCAGTTCTTC. The chain joins TRBV5-1 to TRBJ2-1, with 8 bases matching TRBD2. The CDR3 has 15 residues. V lost 0 bases, J lost 2 bases, and 1 base stayed unmatched. The germline V gene encodes CDR1 SGHRS and CDR2 YFSETQ.

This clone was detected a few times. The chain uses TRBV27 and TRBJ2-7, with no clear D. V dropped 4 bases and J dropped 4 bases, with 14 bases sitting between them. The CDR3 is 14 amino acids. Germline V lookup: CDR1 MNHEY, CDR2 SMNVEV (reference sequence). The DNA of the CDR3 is TGTGCCAGCAGTTGGGCTCCGTCAGGATACGAGCAGTACTTC. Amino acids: CASSWAPSGYEQYF.

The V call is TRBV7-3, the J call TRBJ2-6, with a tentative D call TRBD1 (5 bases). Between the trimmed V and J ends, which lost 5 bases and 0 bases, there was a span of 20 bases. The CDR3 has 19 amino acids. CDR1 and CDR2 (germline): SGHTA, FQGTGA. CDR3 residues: CASSPRGFGVSSGANVLTF. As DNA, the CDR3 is TGTGCCAGCAGCCCAAGGGGATTCGGAGTTAGCTCTGGGGCCAACGTCCTGACTTTC.

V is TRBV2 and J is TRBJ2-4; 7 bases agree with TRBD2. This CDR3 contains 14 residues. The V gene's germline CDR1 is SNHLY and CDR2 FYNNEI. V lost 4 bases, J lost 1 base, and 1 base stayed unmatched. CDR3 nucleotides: TGTGCCAGCAGTGTGGGGGGGGCCAAAAACATTCAGTACTTC. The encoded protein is CASSVGGAKNIQYF.

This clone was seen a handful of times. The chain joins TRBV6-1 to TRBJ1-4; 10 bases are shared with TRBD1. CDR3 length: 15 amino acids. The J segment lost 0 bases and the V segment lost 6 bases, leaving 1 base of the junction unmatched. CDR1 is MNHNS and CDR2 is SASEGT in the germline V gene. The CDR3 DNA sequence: TGTGCCAGCAGCGGACAGGGGGCAACTAATGAAAAACTGTTTTTT. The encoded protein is CASSGQGATNEKLFF.

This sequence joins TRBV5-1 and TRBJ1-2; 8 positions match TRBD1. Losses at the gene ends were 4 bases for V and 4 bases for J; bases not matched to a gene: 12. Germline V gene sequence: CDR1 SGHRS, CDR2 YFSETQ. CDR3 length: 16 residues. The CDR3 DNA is TGCGCCAGCAGCCTTCGTGGGTCCGGACAGGGCTATGGCTACACCTTC. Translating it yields CASSLRGSGQGYGYTF. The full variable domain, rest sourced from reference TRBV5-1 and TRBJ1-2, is KAGVTQTPRYLIKTRGQQVTLSCSPISGHRSVSWYQQTPGQGLQFLFEYFSETQRNKGNFPGRFSGRQFSNSRSEMNVSTLELGDSALYLCASSLRGSGQGYGYTFGSGTRLTVV.

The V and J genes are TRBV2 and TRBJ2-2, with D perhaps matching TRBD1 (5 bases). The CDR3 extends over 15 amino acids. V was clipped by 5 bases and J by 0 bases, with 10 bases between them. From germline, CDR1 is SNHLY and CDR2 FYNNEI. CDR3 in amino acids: CASSIQVPNTGELFF. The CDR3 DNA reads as TGTGCCAGCAGTATACAGGTCCCGAACACCGGGGAGCTGTTTTTT.

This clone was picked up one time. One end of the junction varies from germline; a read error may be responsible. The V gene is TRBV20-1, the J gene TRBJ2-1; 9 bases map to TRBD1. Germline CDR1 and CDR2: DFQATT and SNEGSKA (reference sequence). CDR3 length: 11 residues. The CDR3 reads CSASPGTGPLF. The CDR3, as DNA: TGCAGTGCTAGCCCCGGGACAGGGCCCCTCTTC.

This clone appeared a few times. DNA of the CDR3: TGTGCCTGGAGTGTACAAGGGGGGGGCTCCTACAATGAGCAGTTCTTC. Translation gives CAWSVQGGGSYNEQFF. This chain links TRBV30 with TRBJ2-1; possibly TRBD2 for D (7 bases). V was trimmed by 0 bases and J by 0 bases, leaving 12 bases between them. The CDR3 loop spans 16 amino acids. Per the germline V gene, CDR1 is GTSNPN and CDR2 is SVGIG (reference sequence).

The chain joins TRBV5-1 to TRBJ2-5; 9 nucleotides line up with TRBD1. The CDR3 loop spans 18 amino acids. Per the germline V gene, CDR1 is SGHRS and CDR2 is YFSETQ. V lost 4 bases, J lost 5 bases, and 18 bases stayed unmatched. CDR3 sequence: CASSQGQGTSNQRETQYF. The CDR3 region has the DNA TGCGCCAGCAGCCAGGGACAGGGAACGTCAAACCAAAGGGAGACCCAGTACTTC.

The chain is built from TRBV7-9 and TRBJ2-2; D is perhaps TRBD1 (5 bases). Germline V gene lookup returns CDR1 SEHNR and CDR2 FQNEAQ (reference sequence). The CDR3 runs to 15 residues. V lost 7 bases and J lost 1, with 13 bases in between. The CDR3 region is CASTKGQLNTGELFF. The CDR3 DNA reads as TGTGCCAGCACCAAGGGGCAGCTGAACACCGGGGAGCTGTTTTTT.

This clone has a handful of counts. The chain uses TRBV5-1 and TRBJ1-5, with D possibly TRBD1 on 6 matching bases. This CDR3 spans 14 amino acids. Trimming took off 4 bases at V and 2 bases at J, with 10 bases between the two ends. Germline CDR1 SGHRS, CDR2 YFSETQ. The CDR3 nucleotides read TGCGCCAGCAGCGTGGAGGGGGGCAATCAGCCCCAGCATTTT. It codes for CASSVEGGNQPQHF.

CDR3 sequence reads: CASSSRLASYNEQFF. The DNA of the CDR3 is TGTGCCAGCAGCTCCCGACTAGCCTCCTACAATGAGCAGTTCTTC. The rearrangement uses TRBV7-3 and TRBJ2-1, with 7 bases that match TRBD2. The trim removed 4 bases at V and 0 bases at J, leaving 3 bases unmatched. Germline V gives CDR1 SGHTA, CDR2 FQGTGA. The length of the CDR3 is 15 residues.

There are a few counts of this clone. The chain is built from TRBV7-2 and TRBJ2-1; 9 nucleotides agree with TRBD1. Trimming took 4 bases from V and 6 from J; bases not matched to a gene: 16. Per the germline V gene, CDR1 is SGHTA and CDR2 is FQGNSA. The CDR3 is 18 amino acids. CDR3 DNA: TGTGCCAGCAGCTCCAACGACAGGGGGAGGCGGTGGGGCAATGAGCAGTTCTTC. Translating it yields CASSSNDRGRRWGNEQFF.

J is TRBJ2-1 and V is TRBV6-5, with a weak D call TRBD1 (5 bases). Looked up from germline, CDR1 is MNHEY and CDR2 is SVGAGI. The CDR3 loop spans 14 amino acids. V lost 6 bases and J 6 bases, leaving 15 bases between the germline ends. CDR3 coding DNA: TGTGCCAGCAGACCCCCTTGGGGCTCCAATGAGCAGTTCTTC. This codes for CASRPPWGSNEQFF.

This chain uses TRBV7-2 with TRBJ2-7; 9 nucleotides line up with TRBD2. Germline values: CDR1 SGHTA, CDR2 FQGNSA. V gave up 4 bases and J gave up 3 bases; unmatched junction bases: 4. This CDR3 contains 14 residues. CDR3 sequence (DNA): TGTGCCAGCAGCTCGGGACTAGCTCTCTACGAGCAGTACTTC. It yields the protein CASSSGLALYEQYF. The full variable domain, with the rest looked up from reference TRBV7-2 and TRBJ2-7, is GAGVSQSPSNKVTEKGKDVELRCDPISGHTALYWYRQSLGQGLEFLIYFQGNSAPDKSGLPSDRFSAERTGGSVSTLTIQRTQQEDSAVYLCASSSGLALYEQYFGPGTRLTVT.

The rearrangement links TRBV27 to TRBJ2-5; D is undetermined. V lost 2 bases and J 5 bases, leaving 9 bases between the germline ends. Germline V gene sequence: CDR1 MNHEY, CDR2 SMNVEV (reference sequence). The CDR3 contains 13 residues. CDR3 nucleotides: TGTGCCAGCAGTTTAGGAGAGTGGGAGACCCAGTACTTC. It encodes CASSLGEWETQYF.

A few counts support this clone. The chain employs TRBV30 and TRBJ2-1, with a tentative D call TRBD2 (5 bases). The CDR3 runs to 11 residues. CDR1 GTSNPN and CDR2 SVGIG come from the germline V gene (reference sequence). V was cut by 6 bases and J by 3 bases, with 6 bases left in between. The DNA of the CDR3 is TGTGCCTGCGGGAACTACAATGAGCAGTTCTTC. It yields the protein CACGNYNEQFF.

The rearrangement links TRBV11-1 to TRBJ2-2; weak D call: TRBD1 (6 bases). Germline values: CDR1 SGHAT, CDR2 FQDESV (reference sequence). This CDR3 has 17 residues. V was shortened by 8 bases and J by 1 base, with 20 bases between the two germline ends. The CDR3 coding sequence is TGTGCCAGCTCGGGGACATTGGCCCCCGTGAACACCGGGGAGCTGTTTTTT. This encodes CASSGTLAPVNTGELFF.

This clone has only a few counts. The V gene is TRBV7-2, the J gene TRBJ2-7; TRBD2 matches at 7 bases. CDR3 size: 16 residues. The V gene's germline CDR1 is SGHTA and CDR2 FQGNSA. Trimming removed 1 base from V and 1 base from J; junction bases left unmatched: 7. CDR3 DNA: TGTGCCAGCAGCTTAGACCGGGCTAGCGGATCCTACGAGCAGTACTTC. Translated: CASSLDRASGSYEQYF.

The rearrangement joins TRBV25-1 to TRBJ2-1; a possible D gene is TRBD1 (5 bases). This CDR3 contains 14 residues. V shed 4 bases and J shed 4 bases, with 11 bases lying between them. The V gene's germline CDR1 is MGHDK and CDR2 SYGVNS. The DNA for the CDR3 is TGTGCCAGCAGTGTTCAGGGATCTTACAATGAGCAGTTCTTC. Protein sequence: CASSVQGSYNEQFF. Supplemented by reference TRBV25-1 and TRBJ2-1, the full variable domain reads EADIYQTPRYLVIGTGKKITLECSQTMGHDKMYWYQQDPGMELHLIHYSYGVNSTEKGDLSSESTVSRIRTEHFPLTLESARPSHTSQYLCASSVQGSYNEQFFGPGTRLTVL.

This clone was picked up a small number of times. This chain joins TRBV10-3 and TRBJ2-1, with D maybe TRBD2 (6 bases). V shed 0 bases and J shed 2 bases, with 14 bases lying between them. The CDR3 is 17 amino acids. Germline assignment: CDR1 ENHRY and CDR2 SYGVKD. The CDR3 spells CAISESVGSGAYNEQFF. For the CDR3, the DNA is TGTGCCATCAGTGAGTCTGTCGGTAGCGGAGCCTACAATGAGCAGTTCTTC.

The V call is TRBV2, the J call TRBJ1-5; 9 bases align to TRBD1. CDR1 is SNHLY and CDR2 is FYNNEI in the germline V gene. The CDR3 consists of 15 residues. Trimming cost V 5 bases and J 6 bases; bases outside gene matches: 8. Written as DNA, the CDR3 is TGTGCCAGCAGTTCGGACAGGGGTTCTGGTCAGCCCCAGCATTTT. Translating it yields CASSSDRGSGQPQHF.

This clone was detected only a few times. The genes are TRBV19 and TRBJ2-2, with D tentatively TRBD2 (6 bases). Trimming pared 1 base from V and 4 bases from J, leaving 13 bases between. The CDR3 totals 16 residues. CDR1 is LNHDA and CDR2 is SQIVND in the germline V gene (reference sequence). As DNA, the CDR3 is TGTGCCAGTAGTATAGGAGCGGGCCGGGTCACCGGGGAGCTGTTTTTT. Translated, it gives CASSIGAGRVTGELFF.

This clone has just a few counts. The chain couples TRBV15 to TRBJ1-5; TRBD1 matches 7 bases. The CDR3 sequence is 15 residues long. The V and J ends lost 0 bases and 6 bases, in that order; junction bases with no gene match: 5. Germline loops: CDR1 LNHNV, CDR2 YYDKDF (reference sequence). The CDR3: CATSRDRQGGQPQHF. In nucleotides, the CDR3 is TGTGCCACCAGCAGAGATCGACAGGGCGGTCAGCCCCAGCATTTT.

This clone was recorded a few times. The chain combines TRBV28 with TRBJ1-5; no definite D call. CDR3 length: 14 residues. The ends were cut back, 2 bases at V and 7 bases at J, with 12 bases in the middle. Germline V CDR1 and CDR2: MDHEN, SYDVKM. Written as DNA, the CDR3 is TGTGCCAGCAGTTTAGCCTCCCTCAGGCAGCCCCAGCATTTT. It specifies CASSLASLRQPQHF.